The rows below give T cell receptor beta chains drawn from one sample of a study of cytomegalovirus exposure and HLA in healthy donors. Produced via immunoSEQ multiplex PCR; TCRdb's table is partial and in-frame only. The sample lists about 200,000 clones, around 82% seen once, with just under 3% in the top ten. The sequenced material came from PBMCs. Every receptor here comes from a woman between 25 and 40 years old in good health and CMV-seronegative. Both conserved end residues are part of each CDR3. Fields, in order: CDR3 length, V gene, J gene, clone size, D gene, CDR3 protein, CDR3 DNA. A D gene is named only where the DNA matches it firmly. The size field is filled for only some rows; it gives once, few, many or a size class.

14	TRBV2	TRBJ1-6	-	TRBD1	CASSKRDRYSPLHF	TGTGCCAGCAGCAAACGGGACAGGTATTCACCCCTCCACTTT
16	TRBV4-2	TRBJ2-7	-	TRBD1	CASSQVGGTGEHEQYF	TGTGCCAGCAGCCAAGTGGGCGGGACAGGGGAACACGAGCAGTACTTC
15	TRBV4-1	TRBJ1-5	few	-	CASSQDRGNNQPQHF	TGCGCCAGCAGCCAAGACAGGGGAAACAATCAGCCCCAGCATTTT
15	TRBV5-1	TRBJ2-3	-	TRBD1	CASSLGTGGTDTQYF	TGCGCCAGCAGCTTGGGGACAGGGGGGACAGATACGCAGTATTTT
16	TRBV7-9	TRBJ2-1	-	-	CSSSPPPPGTYNEQFF	TGTTCCAGCAGCCCACCTCCCCCGGGGACATACAATGAGCAGTTCTTC
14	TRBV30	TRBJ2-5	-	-	CAWTDGLWRQTQYF	TGTGCCTGGACCGACGGTCTGTGGCGGCAGACCCAGTACTTC
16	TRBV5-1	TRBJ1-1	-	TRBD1	CASSTLSGTGGTEAFF	TGCGCCAGCAGCACCCTTTCCGGGACAGGGGGCACTGAAGCTTTCTTT
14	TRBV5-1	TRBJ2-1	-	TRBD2	CASGRASGDNEQFF	TGCGCCAGTGGCCGGGCTAGCGGAGATAATGAGCAGTTCTTC
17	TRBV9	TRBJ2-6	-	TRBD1	CASSGDRGSSGANVLTF	TGTGCCAGCAGCGGGGACAGAGGATCCTCTGGGGCCAACGTCCTGACTTTC
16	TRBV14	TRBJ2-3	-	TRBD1	CASSQDGGQGSDTQYF	TGTGCCAGCAGCCAAGATGGGGGACAGGGGTCAGATACGCAGTATTTT
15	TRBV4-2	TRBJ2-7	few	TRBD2	CASSRELAGGDEQYF	TGTGCCAGCAGCCGGGAACTAGCGGGAGGCGACGAGCAGTACTTC
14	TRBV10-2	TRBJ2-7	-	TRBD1	CASSRDRALYEQYF	TGCGCCAGCAGCCGGGACAGGGCTCTTTACGAGCAGTACTTC
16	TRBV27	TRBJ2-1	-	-	CASSTLWDNSYNEQFF	TGTGCCAGCAGTACACTTTGGGACAACTCCTACAATGAGCAGTTCTTC
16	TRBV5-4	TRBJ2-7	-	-	CASSWGGRLGSYEQYF	TGTGCCAGCAGCTGGGGAGGCAGATTGGGGTCCTACGAGCAGTACTTC
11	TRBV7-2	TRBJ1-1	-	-	CASSFSREAFF	TGTGCCAGCAGCTTTAGCCGAGAAGCTTTCTTT
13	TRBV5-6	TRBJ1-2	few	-	CASSLGRVSGYTF	TGTGCCAGCAGCTTGGGTCGAGTCTCCGGCTACACCTTC
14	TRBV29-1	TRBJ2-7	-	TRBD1	CSAFGTGGSYEQYF	TGCAGCGCCTTCGGGACAGGGGGCTCCTACGAGCAGTACTTC